This T cell receptor (beta chain) was recovered during a study of beta chain features in type 1 diabetes. This clone came up a few times. Its antigen remains unidentified. Study findings and constraints: Shortening of TCRB CDR3s, moderate but significant, appeared in all four CD4+ subsets of Type 1 diabetes patients.

cDNA synthesis used the whole RNA isolate, giving expressed TCRB sequences. The table came from immunoSEQ multiplex PCR; TCRdb's copy has only in-frame clones and leaves some out. The sample lists fewer than 350,000 clones; roughly 15% were seen once. CDR3 size: 13 residues. Trimming removed 2 bases from V and 3 bases from J, with 8 bases in between. Germline V CDR1 and CDR2: GTSNPN, SVGIG (reference sequence). The V and J genes are TRBV30 and TRBJ1-5; D ambiguous. Sequenced material: naive CD4+ T cells from blood. This receptor was taken from a young man with type 1 diabetes. The CDR3 is CAWSSRHNQPQHF. As DNA, the CDR3 is TGTGCCTGGAGTAGCAGGCACAATCAGCCCCAGCATTTT.